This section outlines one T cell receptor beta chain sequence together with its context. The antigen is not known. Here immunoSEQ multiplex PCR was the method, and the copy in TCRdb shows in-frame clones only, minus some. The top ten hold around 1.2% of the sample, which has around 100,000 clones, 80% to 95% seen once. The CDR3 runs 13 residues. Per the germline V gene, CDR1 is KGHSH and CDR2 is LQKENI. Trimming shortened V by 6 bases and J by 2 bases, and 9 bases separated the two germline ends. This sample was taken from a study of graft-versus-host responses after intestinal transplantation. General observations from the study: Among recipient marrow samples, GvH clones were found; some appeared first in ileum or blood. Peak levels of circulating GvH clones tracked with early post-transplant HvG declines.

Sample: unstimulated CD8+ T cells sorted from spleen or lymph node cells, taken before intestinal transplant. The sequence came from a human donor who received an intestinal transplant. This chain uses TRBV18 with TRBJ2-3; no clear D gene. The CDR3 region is CASSGPFTDTQYF. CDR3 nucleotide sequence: TGTGCCAGCTCTGGCCCCTTCACAGATACGCAGTATTTT.